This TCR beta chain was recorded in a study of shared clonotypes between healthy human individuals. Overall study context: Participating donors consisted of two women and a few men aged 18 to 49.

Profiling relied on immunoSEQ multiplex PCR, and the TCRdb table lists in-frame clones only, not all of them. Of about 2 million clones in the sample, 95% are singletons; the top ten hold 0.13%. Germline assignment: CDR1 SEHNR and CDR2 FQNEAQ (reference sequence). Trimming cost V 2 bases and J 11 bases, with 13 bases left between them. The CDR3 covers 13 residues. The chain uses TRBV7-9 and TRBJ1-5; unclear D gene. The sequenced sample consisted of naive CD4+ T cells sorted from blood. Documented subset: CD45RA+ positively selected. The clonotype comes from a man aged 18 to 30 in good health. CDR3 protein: CASSLTGIQSQHF. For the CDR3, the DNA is TGTGCCAGCAGCTTAACGGGAATCCAATCCCAGCATTTT.